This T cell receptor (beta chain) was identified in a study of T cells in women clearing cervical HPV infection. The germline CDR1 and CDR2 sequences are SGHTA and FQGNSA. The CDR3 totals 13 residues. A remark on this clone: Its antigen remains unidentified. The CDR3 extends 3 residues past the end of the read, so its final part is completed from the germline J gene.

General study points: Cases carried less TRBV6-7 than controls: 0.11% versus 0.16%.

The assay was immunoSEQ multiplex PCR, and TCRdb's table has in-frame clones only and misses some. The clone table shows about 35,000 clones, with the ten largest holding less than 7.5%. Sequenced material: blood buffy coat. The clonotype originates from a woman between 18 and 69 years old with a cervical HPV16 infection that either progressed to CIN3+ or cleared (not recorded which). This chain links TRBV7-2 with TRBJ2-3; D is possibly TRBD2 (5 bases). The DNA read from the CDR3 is TGTGCCAGCAGTACCGAACGGGGAGAGACG. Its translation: CASSTERGET. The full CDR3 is CASSTERGETQYF.